The present TCR beta chain was sequenced within a study of shared clonotypes between healthy human individuals (dated by TCRdb to the early 2020s). Some background on the complete study: A few men and a couple of women, aged 18 to 49 years, made up the cohort. For each donor, CD4 naive and CD4 memory were each given three plates, CD8 naive was given two plates, and CD8 memory was given one plate. Libraries were prepared and TCR repertoires were sequenced by different laboratories using diverse techniques, in order to increase sequencing depth and limit assay-specific biases. To estimate repertoire size and how much clonotype sharing occurs between individuals, the study deeply sequenced the blood TCR repertoires of several healthy adults. Per donor, leukapheresis produced somewhere between about 0.94 and 8.9 billion PBMCs.

Beyond this particular receptor, the publication reports: Only blood was sampled, and tissue TCR repertoires likely differ from those in blood. Across four donors, around 5.4% of naive CD4, roughly 3.5% of naive CD8, 2% to 2.5% of memory CD4, and under 0.45% of memory CD8 clonotypes were shared. Pairwise subsampling indicated that sequencing depth was expected to affect the degree of clonotype sharing among donors. The small number of donors limited the genetic and exposure-history diversity represented. Estimated clonotype richness was generally larger for naive than for memory subsets. Even with the large sequencing depth, rarefaction of the sorted-subset datasets indicated that sequencing was incomplete. Compared with non-shared clonotypes, the clonotypes found in all four sorted-subset donors had higher generation probabilities.

CD8 naive samples were CD45RO-negative cells positively selected for CCR7, giving a CD45RA+CCR7+ population that excluded TemRA cells. The donors were healthy, HIV-negative adults with no recently reported acute infections or vaccinations. Every donor was a Caucasian adult residing in Nashville, Tennessee, USA. After blood collection by leukapheresis, PBMCs were isolated using Ficoll-Histopaque density gradient centrifugation and then cryopreserved in the vapor phase of liquid nitrogen. Analytical flow cytometry was used to check the purity and quantity of each magnetically sorted T cell population. Genomic DNA was isolated from every sorted fraction and measured by UV absorbance on a Nanodrop 2000c. TCR CDR3 regions were amplified from genomic DNA by multiplex PCR using the deep immunoSEQ assay. For each cell subset, the extracted genomic DNA was distributed evenly across all wells of several immunoSEQ 96-well plates, and each plate served as one replicate. Each replicate PCR for sorted subsets received around 0.2 ug genomic DNA, equal to roughly 29,000 T cell genomes. Purified libraries were quantified with a Qubit 3.0 fluorometer, sized on a Bioanalyzer 2100, and re-quantified with the KAPA Library Quantification kit. A separate single-read 150-cycle Illumina NextSeq 550 flow cell was used to sequence each immunoSEQ 96-well plate. In the paper's pipeline: The immunoSEQ output contained only junctional sequences without quality scores, so filtering could not match that applied to full-length reads. Sequences were annotated with PyIR, a Python wrapper for IgBLAST v1.9, using IMGT germline references to assign V/J genes and CDR3. Reads were removed for weak V/J assignments (E-value above 1e-6), missing CDR3, stop codons, out-of-frame junctions, or ambiguous translated residues. V3J clonotypes were defined as sequences sharing an identical inferred V gene, J gene, and CDR3 amino acid sequence. Percentage overlap between repertoires was computed as shared unique clonotypes divided by the size of the smaller repertoire. Richness of each repertoire was evaluated using RTK rarefaction, the Chao1 estimator, and Recon v2.1 estimates of unobserved clonotypes. Generation probabilities were computed with OLGA for all TCRbeta clonotypes obtained by the gDNA method from several donors. Not all clones reach the TCRdb copy of this immuneACCESS table, which keeps in-frame sequences only. Checked studies attribute under half of the gap to unresolved V genes and leave the rest unexplained. D and trimming come from the DNA, and the V and J calls and clone size come from that table. This sample gives 500,000 to 700,000 clones in total; approximately 95% of them show up just once. About 0.11% of the sample rests with the top ten.

Reading from cysteine to phenylalanine, the CDR3 counts 12 amino acids. The entry retains the CDR3 DNA only, 36 bases that are in frame from base 1. CDR1 and CDR2 (MDHEN, SYDVKM) derive from the germline V gene. V lost 6 bases and J lost 5 bases; the stretch between them is 8 bases long. This clone was picked up one time. It lacks a known antigen. Base qualities were left out, and no much larger clone turns up one base away. The TCR was taken from a woman aged 25 to 39 in good health. The V and J segments used are TRBV28 and TRBJ1-5, with no D gene named confidently. Sequences were obtained from naive CD8+ T cells sorted from blood. In light of the paper, this sample's cell subset or site label describes: CD45RA+CCR7+. The nucleotides are TGTGCCAGCAGCCGGGATGATCAGCCCCAGCATTTT. Translated, this gives CASSRDDQPQHF.